Following are 31 T cell receptor beta chains from one sample sequenced in a study of T cells after yellow fever vaccination. TCRdb re-analysed the 5' RACE reads in MiXCR, keeping a single row per CDR3 protein. The sample has 95,000 to 150,000 distinct CDR3 sequences, approximately 8.4% seen once. This sample comprised CD8+ T cells sorted from PBMCs, obtained on the day of the yellow fever booster vaccination. The source of these receptors is a man younger than 30 who received the YFV17D yellow fever vaccine.

This clonotype was observed a handful of times. The rearrangement uses TRBV6-2 or TRBV6-3 and TRBJ2-1; weak D call: TRBD1 (6 bases). The CDR3 runs to 16 residues. The ends were cut back, 5 bases at V and 1 base at J, with 15 bases in the middle. Germline CDR1 MNHEY, CDR2 SVGEGT. In DNA form, the CDR3 reads TGTGCCAGCAGTAGCAACAGGGAAAGGTCCTACAATGAGCAGTTCTTC. Its translation is CASSSNRERSYNEQFF.

The sample holds a few counts of this clonotype. This rearrangement joins TRBV29-1 to TRBJ2-2; D remains ambiguous. This CDR3 is 15 amino acids long. V was clipped by 6 bases and J by 1 base, with 15 bases between them. Looked up from germline, CDR1 is SQVTM and CDR2 is ANQGSEA. The CDR3 DNA reads as TGCAGCGTCACCCATAGACAAGGGAACACCGGGGAGCTGTTTTTT. It is translated as CSVTHRQGNTGELFF.

V gene TRBV27 combines with J gene TRBJ2-1; D is perhaps TRBD2 (6 bases). Per the germline V gene, CDR1 is MNHEY and CDR2 is SMNVEV (reference sequence). CDR3 length equals 16 residues. Trimming left V 5 bases short and J 4 bases short, with 18 bases between. The CDR3 here is CASSPLTSSFYNEQFF. The CDR3 nucleotides read TGTGCCAGCAGTCCCCTTACTAGCAGCTTTTACAATGAGCAGTTCTTC.

The chain employs TRBV20-1 and TRBJ1-2, with 8 bases identical to TRBD1. J gave up 4 bases and V 7 bases, and 8 bases lay outside the gene matches. In germline, CDR1 is DFQATT, CDR2 SNEGSKA (reference sequence). The CDR3 length is 13 residues. The CDR3 nucleotides read TGCAGTGTTTGGACAGGGATCGGCTATGGCTACACCTTC. As protein: CSVWTGIGYGYTF.

This clonotype has more than one count but fewer than ten. The rearrangement uses TRBV14 and TRBJ2-2; perhaps TRBD2 as D (6 bases). Trimming took 5 bases from V and 3 from J, leaving 16 bases between them. This CDR3 comprises 16 residues. CDR1 SGHDN and CDR2 FVKESK come from the germline V gene. The CDR3 DNA follows: TGTGCCAGCAGCAAAGGCGGGACCGACGACACCGGGGAGCTGTTTTTT. Its translation is CASSKGGTDDTGELFF.

In its sample, this clonotype was seen a few times. This sequence joins TRBV27 and TRBJ2-3; D is possibly TRBD1 or TRBD2 (5 bases each). Per germline, CDR1 MNHEY and CDR2 SMNVEV (reference sequence). V was clipped by 3 bases and J by 13 bases, with 17 bases between them. There are 13 residues in the CDR3. The CDR3 DNA follows: TGTGCCAGCAGTTTCGAAGGGACGCCGAGCGAGTATTTT. This sequence encodes CASSFEGTPSEYF.

This clonotype came up a few times. The chain couples TRBV7-9 to TRBJ2-2; a weak D match, TRBD2 (5 bases). From germline, CDR1 is SEHNR and CDR2 FQNEAQ (reference sequence). Deletions cut 5 bases from V and 6 bases from J, with 13 bases between. CDR3 length: 14 residues. Here the CDR3 reads CASSPGLGPGELFF. CDR3 nucleotides: TGTGCCAGCAGCCCCGGACTTGGGCCCGGGGAGCTGTTTTTT.

This clonotype was recorded a few times. The chain uses TRBV4-3 and TRBJ2-6, with D unresolved. Germline assignment: CDR1 LGHNA and CDR2 YSLEER. The CDR3 is 17 residues long. Trimming shortened V by 0 bases and J by 3 bases, and 12 bases separated the two germline ends. This chain's CDR3 is CASSQDAMVGGANVLTF. The CDR3 DNA is TGCGCCAGCAGCCAAGACGCTATGGTTGGTGGGGCCAACGTCCTGACTTTC.

This clonotype appeared a few times. V and J are TRBV20-1 and TRBJ1-1; D is unclear. Looked up from germline, CDR1 is DFQATT and CDR2 is SNEGSKA (reference sequence). The CDR3 runs to 13 residues. V lost 2 bases to trimming and J lost 6 bases, with 13 bases between them. The DNA of the CDR3 is TGCAGTGCTAGAACCCCCCAGCGCGCTGAAGCTTTCTTT. Protein product: CSARTPQRAEAFF.

This clonotype was picked up a small number of times. The chain uses TRBV6-5 and TRBJ2-6; D not certain. The germline CDR1 and CDR2 sequences are MNHEY and SVGAGI. The CDR3 consists of 15 residues. Trimming took 2 bases from V and 1 from J, leaving 6 bases between them. Written as DNA, the CDR3 is TGTGCCAGCAGTTACGGTGCTTCTGGGGCCAACGTCCTGACTTTC. This gives the protein CASSYGASGANVLTF.

CDR3 in amino acids: CSGVIQGRDYGYTF. The CDR3 region has the DNA TGCAGCGGGGTGATCCAGGGGCGCGACTATGGCTACACCTTC. The chain uses TRBV29-1 and TRBJ1-2; tentative D call: TRBD1 (6 bases). The V end lost 7 bases, the J end lost 3 bases, and 18 bases lay between the germline ends. CDR1 SQVTM and CDR2 ANQGSEA come from the germline V gene. The CDR3 has 14 residues.

This clonotype was seen a few times. The J gene is TRBJ1-4, the V gene TRBV9, with TRBD1 matching 7 bases. Germline assignment: CDR1 SGDLS and CDR2 YYNGEE. V lost 4 bases and J lost 8; bases outside the gene matches: 11. The CDR3 runs to 15 residues. Here the CDR3 DNA reads TGTGCCAGCAGCCCCGGTGGGGGACAGAGAGAAAAACTGTTTTTT. Protein: CASSPGGGQREKLFF.

In this sample, this clonotype turned up a few times. This chain uses TRBV6-5 with TRBJ2-2; possible D gene TRBD1, 6 bases. In germline, CDR1 is MNHEY, CDR2 SVGAGI. The CDR3 has 16 amino acids. Between the trimmed V and J ends, which lost 2 bases and 4 bases, there was a span of 14 bases. CDR3 amino acids: CASSYAAGAGTGELFF. The CDR3 nucleotides read TGTGCCAGCAGTTACGCAGCAGGGGCGGGCACCGGGGAGCTGTTTTTT.

Within the sample, this clonotype is medium-sized. The V call is TRBV6-5, the J call TRBJ1-2, with D tentatively TRBD1 (6 bases). The V end was cut by 0 bases, the J end by 8 bases, with 10 bases between. The CDR3 has 13 residues. Germline CDR1 MNHEY, CDR2 SVGAGI. This chain's CDR3 is CASSYSTRGGYTF. Written as DNA, the CDR3 is TGTGCCAGCAGTTACTCGACCAGGGGAGGCTACACCTTC.

The table lists this clonotype with a few counts. The rearrangement joins TRBV6-2 or TRBV6-3 to TRBJ2-3; TRBD2 matches 13 bases. The CDR3 is 15 residues long. Losses at the gene ends were 9 bases for V and 6 bases for J; bases not matched to a gene: 9. CDR1 is MNHEY and CDR2 is SVGEGT in the germline V gene. This chain's CDR3 is CASRLAGGTSDTQYF. Written as DNA, the CDR3 is TGTGCCAGTCGACTAGCGGGGGGAACGTCGGATACGCAGTATTTT.

The chain employs TRBV20-1 and TRBJ2-2; D gene uncertain. CDR1 and CDR2 (germline): DFQATT, SNEGSKA (reference sequence). V lost 5 bases to trimming and J lost 3 bases, with 4 bases between them. This CDR3 comprises 11 residues. The CDR3 coding sequence is TGCAGTGCTGGGTACACCGGGGAGCTGTTTTTT. Translation: CSAGYTGELFF.

The rearrangement joins TRBV9 to TRBJ1-1, with D unclear. The CDR3 totals 14 residues. Germline V gives CDR1 SGDLS, CDR2 YYNGEE. Trimming removed 0 bases from V and 2 bases from J, with 8 bases in between. The CDR3: CASSVADLNTEAFF. The CDR3 DNA reads as TGTGCCAGCAGCGTAGCAGACCTAAACACTGAAGCTTTCTTT.

This clonotype was seen a few times. V usage is TRBV6-5 and J usage is TRBJ1-5; D unresolved. Germline CDR1 reads MNHEY; CDR2 reads SVGAGI. The CDR3 length is 13 residues. V lost 3 bases and J 6 bases, leaving 9 bases between the germline ends. CDR3 protein: CASSYLMGQPQHF. CDR3 nucleotides: TGTGCCAGCAGTTATTTAATGGGTCAGCCCCAGCATTTT.

This clonotype was observed many times. The rearrangement links TRBV7-8 to TRBJ2-7; TRBD2 is a possible D gene (5 bases). Germline lookup yields CDR1 SGHVS and CDR2 FQNEAQ. Trimming took off 2 bases at V and 0 bases at J, with 11 bases between the two ends. The CDR3 is 15 amino acids. The CDR3 region is CASSLLSGSSYEQYF. Written as DNA, the CDR3 is TGTGCCAGCAGCTTACTAAGTGGGAGCTCCTACGAGCAGTACTTC. Looking up the rest from reference TRBV7-8 and TRBJ2-7 gives the full variable domain: GAGVSQSPRYKVAKRGQDVALRCDPISGHVSLFWYQQALGQGPEFLTYFQNEAQLDKSGLPSDRFFAERPEGSVSTLKIQRTQQEDSAVYLCASSLLSGSSYEQYFGPGTRLTVT.

The chain joins TRBV4-3 to TRBJ2-7; 7 nucleotides agree with TRBD1. The junction had 6 bases not matched to a gene; V was cut back by 4 bases and J by 6 bases. CDR3 length: 13 residues. The V gene's germline CDR1 is LGHNA and CDR2 YSLEER. CDR3 sequence (DNA): TGCGCCAGCAGCCCCAAGAACAGGGGCGAGCAGTACTTC. This gives the protein CASSPKNRGEQYF.

The chain is built from TRBV29-1 and TRBJ1-2; the D gene is possibly TRBD1 (6 bases). The CDR3 totals 13 residues. Germline CDR1 is SQVTM and CDR2 is ANQGSEA. Trimming stripped 4 bases from V and 7 bases from J, with 16 bases between. In DNA form, the CDR3 reads TGCAGCGTTGGCACAGGGTCGGGCTTTGGCTACACCTTC. It encodes CSVGTGSGFGYTF.

The chain combines TRBV6-1 with TRBJ2-7, with TRBD1 matching over 7 bases. Germline values: CDR1 MNHNS, CDR2 SASEGT. Trimming cost V 8 bases and J 0 bases; bases outside gene matches: 10. CDR3 length: 15 amino acids. As DNA, the CDR3 is TGTGCCAGCGACCAGGGACAGCTGAGCTCCTACGAGCAGTACTTC. This gives the protein CASDQGQLSSYEQYF.

In its sample, this clonotype was seen a few times. The rearrangement joins TRBV5-4 to TRBJ2-7; D call uncertain. Trimming cost V 2 bases and J 7 bases, with 13 bases left between them. Germline CDR1 SGHNT, CDR2 YYREEE (reference sequence). This CDR3 has 13 residues. DNA of the CDR3: TGTGCCAGCAGCTTTGGCAGTCCTAGGGAGCAGTACTTC. Translated, it gives CASSFGSPREQYF.

The gene calls are TRBV7-2 and TRBJ2-1, with 8 positions matching TRBD1. V trimming: 4 bases; J trimming: 2 bases; junction bases outside the gene matches: 7. The CDR3 loop spans 16 amino acids. The germline V gene has CDR1 SGHTA and CDR2 FQGNSA. CDR3 loop: CASSSWDRLPYNEQFF. DNA for the CDR3: TGTGCCAGCAGCTCCTGGGACAGGCTTCCCTACAATGAGCAGTTCTTC.

This clonotype was detected only a few times. The chain carries TRBV12-3 or TRBV12-4 and TRBJ1-5; D gene ambiguous. Trimming shortened V by 7 bases and J by 1 base, and 5 bases separated the two germline ends. This CDR3 contains 12 residues. DNA for the CDR3: TGTGCCAGCAAGGGAAGCAATCAGCCCCAGCATTTT. Protein: CASKGSNQPQHF.

This clonotype occurred a few times. V usage is TRBV12-3 or TRBV12-4 and J usage is TRBJ2-1; D not certain. The CDR3 loop spans 15 amino acids. Trimming cost V 6 bases and J 0 bases, with 12 bases left between them. CDR3 sequence (DNA): TGTGCCAGCAGCCCCCATATGAGCTCCTACAATGAGCAGTTCTTC. This encodes CASSPHMSSYNEQFF.

This clonotype occurred a few times. V gene TRBV4-1 combines with J gene TRBJ1-1, with D possibly matching TRBD1 (6 bases). Germline CDR1 is MGHRA and CDR2 is YSYEKL. V gave up 4 bases and J gave up 0 bases, with 6 bases separating them. The CDR3 is made up of 13 amino acids. CDR3 DNA: TGCGCCAGCAGCCGGGGGCTGAACACTGAAGCTTTCTTT. As protein: CASSRGLNTEAFF.

This clonotype was seen a handful of times. J is TRBJ2-3 and V is TRBV29-1; no clear D. CDR1 and CDR2 (germline): SQVTM, ANQGSEA. V lost 6 bases and J 3 bases, leaving 10 bases between the germline ends. The CDR3 length is 12 residues. For the CDR3, the DNA is TGCAGCGTACCCCTCGGGACAGATACGCAGTATTTT. Translated, it gives CSVPLGTDTQYF.

The chain employs TRBV6-6 and TRBJ1-1; D remains unclear. This CDR3 region has 12 residues. Germline-derived CDR1 and CDR2 are MNHNY and SVGAGI (reference sequence). V was cut by 6 bases and J by 4 bases, with 9 bases left in between. The DNA for the CDR3 is TGTGCCAGCAGGGAGATGATCACTGAAGCTTTCTTT. Protein: CASREMITEAFF.

The gene calls are TRBV6-2 or TRBV6-3 and TRBJ2-1; the D is unclear. The V end was cut by 3 bases, the J end by 4 bases, with 7 bases between. The CDR3 runs to 13 residues. Germline V gene lookup returns CDR1 MNHEY and CDR2 SVGEGT. CDR3 residues: CASSYEGYNEQFF. The CDR3 region has the DNA TGTGCCAGCAGTTATGAAGGTTACAATGAGCAGTTCTTC.

The sample holds one count of this clonotype. The chain joins TRBV18 to TRBJ2-7; D is perhaps TRBD1 (6 bases). CDR1 KGHSH and CDR2 LQKENI come from the germline V gene. This CDR3 is built from 14 residues. The germline V and J ends were trimmed by 3 bases and 3 bases, with 12 bases remaining between them. Written as DNA, the CDR3 is TGTGCCAGCTCACCTCGGGACATCCTCTACGAGCAGTACTTC. This encodes CASSPRDILYEQYF.